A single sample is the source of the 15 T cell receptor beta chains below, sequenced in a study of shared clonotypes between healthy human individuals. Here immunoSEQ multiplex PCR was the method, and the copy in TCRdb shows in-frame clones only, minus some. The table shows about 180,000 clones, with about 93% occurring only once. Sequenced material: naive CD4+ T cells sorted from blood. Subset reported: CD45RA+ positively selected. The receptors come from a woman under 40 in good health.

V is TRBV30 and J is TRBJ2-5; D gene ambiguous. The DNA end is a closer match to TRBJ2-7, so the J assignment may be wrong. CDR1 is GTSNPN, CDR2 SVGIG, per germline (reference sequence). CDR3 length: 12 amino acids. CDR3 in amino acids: CAWKLPSYEQYF. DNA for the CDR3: TGTGCCTGGAAATTGCCCTCCTACGAGCAGTACTTC.

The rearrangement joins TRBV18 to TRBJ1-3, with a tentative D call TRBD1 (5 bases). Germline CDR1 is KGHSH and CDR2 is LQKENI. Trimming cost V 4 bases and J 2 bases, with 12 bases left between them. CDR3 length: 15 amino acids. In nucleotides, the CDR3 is TGTGCCAGCTCACAGGGGCAGAGCGCTGGAAACACCATATATTTT. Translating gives CASSQGQSAGNTIYF. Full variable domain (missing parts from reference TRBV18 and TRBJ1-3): NAGVMQNPRHLVRRRGQEARLRCSPMKGHSHVYWYRQLPEEGLKFMVYLQKENIIDESGMPKERFSAEFPKEGPSILRIQQVVRGDSAAYFCASSQGQSAGNTIYFGEGSWLTVV.

The CDR3 DNA reads TGTGCCAGCAGCTTTGCTCGGGGGGTGGCAGATACGCAGTATTTT. Its protein is CASSFARGVADTQYF. V gene TRBV5-5 combines with J gene TRBJ2-3; 7 nucleotides line up with TRBD2. This CDR3 region has 15 residues. V was pared by 2 bases and J by 4 bases, with 7 bases of the junction left unmatched. The germline gives CDR1 SGHKS, CDR2 YYEKEE (reference sequence).

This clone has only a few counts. The DNA for the CDR3 is TGTGCCAGCAGACGACAGGGGAGATACGAGCAGTACTTC. It codes for CASRRQGRYEQYF. The chain is built from TRBV27 and TRBJ2-7; the match to TRBD1 covers 8 bases. From germline, CDR1 is MNHEY and CDR2 SMNVEV (reference sequence). The ends lost 6 bases at V and 4 bases at J; junction bases unmatched: 5. This CDR3 has 13 residues.

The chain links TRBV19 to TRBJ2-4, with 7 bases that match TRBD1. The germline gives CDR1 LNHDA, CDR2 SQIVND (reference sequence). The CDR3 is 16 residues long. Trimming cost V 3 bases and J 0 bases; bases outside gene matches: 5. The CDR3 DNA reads TGTGCCAGTAGTATTGGGACAGTACTAGCCAAAAACATTCAGTACTTC. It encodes CASSIGTVLAKNIQYF.

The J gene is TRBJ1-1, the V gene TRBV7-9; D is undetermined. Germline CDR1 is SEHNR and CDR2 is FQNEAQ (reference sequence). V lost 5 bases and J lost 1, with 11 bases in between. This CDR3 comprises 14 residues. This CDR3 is CASSDSAPNTEAFF. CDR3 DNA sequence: TGTGCCAGCAGCGACTCGGCCCCGAACACTGAAGCTTTCTTT.

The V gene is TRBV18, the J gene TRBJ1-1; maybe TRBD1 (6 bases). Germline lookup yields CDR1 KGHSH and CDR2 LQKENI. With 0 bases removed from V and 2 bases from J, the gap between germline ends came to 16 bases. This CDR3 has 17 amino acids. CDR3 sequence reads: CASSPPGPGASNTEAFF. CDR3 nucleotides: TGTGCCAGCTCACCACCGGGTCCGGGGGCGAGCAACACTGAAGCTTTCTTT. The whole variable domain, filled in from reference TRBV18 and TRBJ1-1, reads NAGVMQNPRHLVRRRGQEARLRCSPMKGHSHVYWYRQLPEEGLKFMVYLQKENIIDESGMPKERFSAEFPKEGPSILRIQQVVRGDSAAYFCASSPPGPGASNTEAFFGQGTRLTVV.

The CDR3 region is CAWSALGGSSYEQYF. The CDR3 region has the DNA TGTGCCTGGAGTGCCTTGGGGGGCAGCTCCTACGAGCAGTACTTC. The chain has TRBV30 and TRBJ2-7, with D tentatively TRBD1 or TRBD2 (6 bases each). CDR3 length: 15 amino acids. V was cut by 1 base and J by 0 bases, with 13 bases left in between. Germline V gives CDR1 GTSNPN, CDR2 SVGIG (reference sequence).

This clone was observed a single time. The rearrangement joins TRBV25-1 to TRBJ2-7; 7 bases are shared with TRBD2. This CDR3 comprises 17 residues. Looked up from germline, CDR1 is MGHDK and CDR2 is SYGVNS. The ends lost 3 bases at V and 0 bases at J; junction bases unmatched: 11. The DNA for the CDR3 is TGTGCCAGCAGTGATGACCCCCGCGGGAGCCTCTCCTACGAGCAGTACTTC. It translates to CASSDDPRGSLSYEQYF.

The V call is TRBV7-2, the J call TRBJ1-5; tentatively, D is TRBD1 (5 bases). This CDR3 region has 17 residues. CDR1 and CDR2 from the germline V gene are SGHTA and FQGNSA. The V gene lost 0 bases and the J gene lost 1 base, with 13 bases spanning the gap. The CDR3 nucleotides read TGTGCCAGCAGCTTAGCGGGGAGAGGGACGAGCAATCAGCCCCAGCATTTT. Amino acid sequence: CASSLAGRGTSNQPQHF. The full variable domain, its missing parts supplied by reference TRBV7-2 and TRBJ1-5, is GAGVSQSPSNKVTEKGKDVELRCDPISGHTALYWYRQSLGQGLEFLIYFQGNSAPDKSGLPSDRFSAERTGGSVSTLTIQRTQQEDSAVYLCASSLAGRGTSNQPQHFGDGTRLSIL.

The CDR3 loop reads CASSFEGGSTEAFF. The CDR3 DNA sequence: TGCGCCAGCAGCTTCGAAGGAGGGTCCACTGAAGCTTTCTTT. The rearrangement uses TRBV5-1 and TRBJ1-1; D call uncertain. The V end lost 2 bases, the J end lost 4 bases, and 12 bases lay between the germline ends. Per the germline V gene, CDR1 is SGHRS and CDR2 is YFSETQ. This CDR3 has 14 residues.

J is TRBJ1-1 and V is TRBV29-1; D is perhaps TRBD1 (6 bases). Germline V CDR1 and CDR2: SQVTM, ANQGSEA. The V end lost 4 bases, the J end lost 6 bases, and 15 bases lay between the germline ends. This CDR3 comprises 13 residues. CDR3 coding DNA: TGCAGCGTTGGTCGACAGGTCGGGGCTGAAGCTTTCTTT. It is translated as CSVGRQVGAEAFF.

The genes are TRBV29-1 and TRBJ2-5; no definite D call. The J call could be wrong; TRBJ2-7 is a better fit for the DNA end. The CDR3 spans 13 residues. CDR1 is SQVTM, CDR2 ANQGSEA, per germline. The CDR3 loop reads CSVGSLSSYEQYF. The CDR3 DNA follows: TGCAGCGTGGGGTCCTTGAGCTCCTACGAGCAGTACTTC.

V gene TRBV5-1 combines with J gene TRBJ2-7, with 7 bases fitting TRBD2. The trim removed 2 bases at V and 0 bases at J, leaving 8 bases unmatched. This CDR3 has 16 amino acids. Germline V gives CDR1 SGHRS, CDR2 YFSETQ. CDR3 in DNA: TGCGCCAGCAGCTTTAATCCTAGCGGCAGCTCCTACGAGCAGTACTTC. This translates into CASSFNPSGSSYEQYF.

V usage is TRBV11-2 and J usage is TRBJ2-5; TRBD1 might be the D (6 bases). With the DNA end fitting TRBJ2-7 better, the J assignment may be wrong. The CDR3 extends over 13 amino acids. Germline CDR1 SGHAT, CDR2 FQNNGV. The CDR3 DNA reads TGTGCCAGCAGCCCTGACAGGACCTACGAGCAGTACTTC. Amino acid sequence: CASSPDRTYEQYF.